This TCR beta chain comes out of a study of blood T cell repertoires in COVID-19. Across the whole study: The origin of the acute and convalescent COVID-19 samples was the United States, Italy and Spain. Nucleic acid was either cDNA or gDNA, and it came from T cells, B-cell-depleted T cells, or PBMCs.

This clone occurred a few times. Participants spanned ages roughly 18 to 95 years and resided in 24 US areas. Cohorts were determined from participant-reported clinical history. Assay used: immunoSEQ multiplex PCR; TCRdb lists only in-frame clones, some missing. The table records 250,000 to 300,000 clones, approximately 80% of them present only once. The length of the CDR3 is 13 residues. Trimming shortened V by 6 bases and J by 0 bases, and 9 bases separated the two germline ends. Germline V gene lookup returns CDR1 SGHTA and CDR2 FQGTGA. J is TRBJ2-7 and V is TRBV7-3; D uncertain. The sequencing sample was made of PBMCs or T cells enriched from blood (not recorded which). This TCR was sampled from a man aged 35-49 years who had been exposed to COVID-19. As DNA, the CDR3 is TGTGCCAGCAGTTCCTCACACTCCTACGAGCAGTACTTC. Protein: CASSSSHSYEQYF.